These 15 T cell receptor beta chains were all obtained from the same sample, sequenced in a study of cytomegalovirus exposure and HLA in healthy donors. The PCR contained 60 Vbeta and 13 Jbeta primers. Sequenced by immunoSEQ multiplex PCR; TCRdb stores in-frame clones only, minus some. The profile covers 270,000 or so clones, with 80% to 95% appearing a single time and about 1.7% taken by the ten largest. Material: PBMCs. These TCRs come from a girl aged 2-9 years in good health and CMV-seronegative.

The chain employs TRBV10-3 and TRBJ2-5, with TRBD1 matching 8 bases. The V segment lost 3 bases and the J segment 0 bases; nucleotides outside the gene matches: 9. This CDR3 region has 17 residues. Germline lookup yields CDR1 ENHRY and CDR2 SYGVKD. CDR3 sequence (DNA): TGTGCCATCAGTGAATACGTGCAGGGGGCGTACCAAGAGACCCAGTACTTC. This sequence encodes CAISEYVQGAYQETQYF.

J is TRBJ1-1 and V is TRBV7-6, with TRBD1 identical over 7 bases. The germline V gene has CDR1 SGHVS and CDR2 FNYEAQ. CDR3 length: 14 amino acids. The junction had 6 bases not matched to a gene; V was cut back by 2 bases and J by 6 bases. CDR3 protein: CASSLTDRESEAFF. Written as DNA, the CDR3 is TGTGCCAGCAGCTTAACCGACAGGGAATCTGAAGCTTTCTTT.

In DNA form, the CDR3 reads TGTGCCAGCAGCGTAGACGGGAACCCCACCGGGGAGCTGTTTTTT. It encodes CASSVDGNPTGELFF. This chain joins TRBV9 and TRBJ2-2; possibly TRBD2 for D (5 bases). Trimming removed 0 bases at V and 4 bases at J, with 10 bases between. This CDR3 spans 15 amino acids. Germline loops: CDR1 SGDLS, CDR2 YYNGEE.

Worth noting for this clone: The sample has other DNA sequences that encode this CDR3 too. CDR3 sequence: CASSLGQANQPQHF. CDR3 nucleotide sequence: TGTGCCAGCAGCTTAGGACAGGCGAATCAGCCCCAGCATTTT. V usage is TRBV7-9 and J usage is TRBJ1-5; weak D call: TRBD1 (6 bases). This CDR3 contains 14 residues. Germline V gene sequence: CDR1 SEHNR, CDR2 FQNEAQ (reference sequence). The ends were cut back, 1 base at V and 4 bases at J, with 8 bases in the middle.

This chain links TRBV5-1 with TRBJ2-4; tentative D call: TRBD2 (6 bases). There are 15 residues in the CDR3. V lost 4 bases to trimming and J lost 5 bases, with 16 bases between them. The germline V gene has CDR1 SGHRS and CDR2 YFSETQ. CDR3 bases: TGCGCCAGCAGCATCGGCATTACGGGGGAAAACATTCAGTACTTC. Its translation: CASSIGITGENIQYF.

For the CDR3, the DNA is TGCAGCGTCCCGTCCCCCATAGCGGGGGCGCCGAGAAAGACCCAGTACTTC. It encodes CSVPSPIAGAPRKTQYF. The chain combines TRBV29-1 with TRBJ2-5; 9 bases map to TRBD2. This CDR3 has 17 residues. Trimming cost V 6 bases and J 6 bases; bases outside gene matches: 20. Germline CDR1 SQVTM, CDR2 ANQGSEA.

This sequence joins TRBV6-6 and TRBJ1-1; 8 nucleotides line up with TRBD1. Germline V gene lookup returns CDR1 MNHNY and CDR2 SVGAGI (reference sequence). CDR3 length: 12 residues. J was trimmed by 10 bases and V by 0 bases; bases with no gene match: 1. The DNA of the CDR3 is TGTGCCAGCAGTTACTCCGACAGGGGAGCTTTCTTT. It specifies CASSYSDRGAFF.

V gene TRBV11-2 combines with J gene TRBJ2-2, with 13 bases aligning to TRBD2. The V gene end was trimmed by 1 base and the J gene end by 5 bases; junction bases not matched to a gene: 4. CDR1 and CDR2 (germline): SGHAT, FQNNGV. The CDR3 runs 17 residues. The CDR3 spells CASSLAPGLAGTGELFF. The CDR3 DNA reads as TGTGCCAGCAGCTTAGCGCCGGGACTAGCGGGGACCGGGGAGCTGTTTTTT.

The chain recombines TRBV7-2 with TRBJ1-3; 10 bases agree with TRBD1. With 5 bases clipped from V and 8 bases from J, the junction kept 6 bases outside the gene matches. The CDR3 loop spans 14 amino acids. In germline, CDR1 is SGHTA, CDR2 FQGNSA. This CDR3 reads CASSAGTGAHTIYF. The DNA of the CDR3 is TGTGCCAGCAGCGCCGGGACAGGGGCACACACCATATATTTT.

The rearrangement uses TRBV23-1 and TRBJ1-6; D gene ambiguous. TRBV23-1 is known as an ORF, though its function is uncertain. The CDR3 contains 15 residues. CDR3 bases: TGCGCTCAAATTAGAGGGTTCCCCTATAATTCACCCCTCCACTTT. Its protein product is CAQIRGFPYNSPLHF.

The gene calls are TRBV27 and TRBJ1-6; 7 bases agree with TRBD1. Per germline, CDR1 MNHEY and CDR2 SMNVEV (reference sequence). The V segment lost 7 bases and the J segment 7 bases; nucleotides outside the gene matches: 10. This CDR3 comprises 15 residues. CDR3: CASTSTRQGNSPLHF. The DNA of the CDR3 is TGTGCCAGCACTTCTACTAGACAGGGAAATTCACCCCTCCACTTT.

This clone was seen once. The chain employs TRBV5-8 and TRBJ2-2, with 8 bases aligning to TRBD2. The CDR3 totals 16 residues. CDR1 is SGHTS and CDR2 is YDEGEE in the germline V gene. V gave up 0 bases and J gave up 1 base; unmatched junction bases: 2. This CDR3 reads CASSLGLAGNTGELFF. The CDR3 nucleotides read TGTGCCAGCAGCTTGGGGCTAGCGGGGAACACCGGGGAGCTGTTTTTT. Drawing the rest from reference TRBV5-8 and TRBJ2-2, the complete variable domain is EAGVTQSPTHLIKTRGQQATLRCSPISGHTSVYWYQQALGLGLQFLLWYDEGEERNRGNFPPRFSGRQFPNYSSELNVNALELEDSALYLCASSLGLAGNTGELFFGEGSRLTVL.

This sequence joins TRBV19 and TRBJ2-1; 14 bases are a match to TRBD2. V trimming: 5 bases; J trimming: 2 bases; junction bases outside the gene matches: 11. The CDR3 spans 19 residues. Germline CDR1 and CDR2: LNHDA and SQIVND (reference sequence). The CDR3 DNA follows: TGTGCCAGTAGTCCGAGGGGACTAGCGGGAGATTGGGCCTACAATGAGCAGTTCTTC. This gives the protein CASSPRGLAGDWAYNEQFF.

The CDR3 region is CSAGGRKVPYEQYF. As DNA, the CDR3 is TGCAGCGCAGGGGGGCGGAAAGTCCCCTACGAGCAGTACTTC. This chain joins TRBV29-1 and TRBJ2-7; D may be TRBD1 (7 bases). CDR3 length: 14 amino acids. V gave up 7 bases and J gave up 2 bases, with 18 bases separating them. Germline CDR1 reads SQVTM; CDR2 reads ANQGSEA.

The V call is TRBV5-4, the J call TRBJ2-5; 12 bases agree with TRBD2. This CDR3 is 15 amino acids long. J was trimmed by 5 bases and V by 0 bases; bases with no gene match: 2. CDR1 and CDR2 from the germline V gene are SGHNT and YYREEE (reference sequence). The CDR3 here is CASSLGLAGGETQYF. CDR3 nucleotides: TGTGCCAGCAGCTTGGGGCTAGCGGGAGGGGAGACCCAGTACTTC.